This T cell receptor (beta chain) was profiled in a study of metastatic and nonmetastatic thyroid tumors. Study-wide background: The comparison covered peripheral blood and tumor or nodule tissue in malignant and benign thyroid patients.

In the original processing: For papillary thyroid cancer, a distant-metastasis classifier was constructed from CDR3 differences observed across clinicopathological groups. MiXCR reprocessed the PCR reads for TCRdb. In this record, the V and J calls reflect TCRdb's handling and not the investigators' own analysis. The sample comprises 4,500 or so clones, roughly 20% of which are singletons, and approximately 23% rests with the top ten. Each patient went into thyroid surgery without having received any treatment. Trimming removed 3 bases from V and 5 bases from J; junction bases left unmatched: 2. The CDR3 loop spans 13 amino acids. Germline V gives CDR1 DFQATT, CDR2 SNEGSKA (reference sequence).

Sequencing used adjacent normal tissue. The receptor comes from a male donor with papillary thyroid cancer or a benign thyroid nodule (not recorded which). Some clones in this sample may be carry-over from other donors' samples. The chain joins TRBV20-1 to TRBJ2-3; 10 nucleotides align to TRBD1. CDR3 bases: TGCAGTGCTAGGGACAGGGGGGGAGATACGCAGTATTTT. Amino acids: CSARDRGGDTQYF.